This T cell receptor beta chain was sequenced for a study of post-analysis software for immune sequencing data. Study context: There were relapsing-remitting, secondary progressive and progressive-relapsing multiple sclerosis among the disease courses included.

Comments on this clonotype: Antigen: not known.

Study results and limitations: Relative to controls, patients had five TRBV segments at higher frequency, with TRBV5-6, TRBV5-1 and TRBV20-1 among these. Compared against controls, patients with multiple sclerosis displayed significantly lower normalized Chao1 diversity.

Unique molecular identifiers had been added to the TCR beta cDNA libraries. Using its own MiXCR run on the PCR reads, TCRdb lists one record per CDR3 protein. The sample contains under 900,000 distinct CDR3 sequences, 53% of which appear only once. Trimming removed 7 bases from V and 7 bases from J; junction bases left unmatched: 10. The germline gives CDR1 ENHRY, CDR2 SYGVKD. The CDR3 loop spans 16 amino acids. The clonotype originates from a girl aged 5-17 years with multiple sclerosis. Material: blood. This rearrangement joins TRBV10-3 to TRBJ2-1, with 13 positions matching TRBD2. The CDR3 sequence: CAIIRTSGRPSNEQFF. CDR3 nucleotide sequence: TGTGCCATCATTCGGACTAGCGGGAGACCCTCGAATGAGCAGTTCTTC.